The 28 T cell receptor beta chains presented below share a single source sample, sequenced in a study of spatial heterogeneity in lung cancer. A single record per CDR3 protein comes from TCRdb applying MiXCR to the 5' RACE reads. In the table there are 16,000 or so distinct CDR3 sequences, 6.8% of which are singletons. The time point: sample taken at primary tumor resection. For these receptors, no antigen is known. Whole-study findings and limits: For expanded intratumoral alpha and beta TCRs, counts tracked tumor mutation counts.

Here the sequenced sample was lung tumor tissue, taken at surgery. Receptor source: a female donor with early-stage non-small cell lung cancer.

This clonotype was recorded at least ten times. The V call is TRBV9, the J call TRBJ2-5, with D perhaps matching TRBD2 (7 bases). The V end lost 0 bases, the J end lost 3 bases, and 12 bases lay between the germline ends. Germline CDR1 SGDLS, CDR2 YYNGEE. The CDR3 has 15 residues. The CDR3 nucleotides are TGTGCCAGCAGCGTAGACGGGGGGCGGGAAGAGACCCAGTACTTC. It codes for CASSVDGGREETQYF.

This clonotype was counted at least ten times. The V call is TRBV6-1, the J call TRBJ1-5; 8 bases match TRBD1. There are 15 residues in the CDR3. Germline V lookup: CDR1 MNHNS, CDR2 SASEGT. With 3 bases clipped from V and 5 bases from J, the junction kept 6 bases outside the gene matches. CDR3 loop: CASSEPRQGYQPQHF. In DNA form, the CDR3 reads TGTGCCAGCAGTGAGCCAAGACAGGGGTATCAGCCCCAGCATTTT.

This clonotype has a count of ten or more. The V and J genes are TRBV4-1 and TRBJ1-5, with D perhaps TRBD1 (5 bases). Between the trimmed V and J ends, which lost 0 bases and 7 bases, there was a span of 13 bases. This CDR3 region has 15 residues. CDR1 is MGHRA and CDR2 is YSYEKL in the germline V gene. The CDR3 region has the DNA TGCGCCAGCAGCCAAGATCGAGGGCCAGGGCAGCCCCAGCATTTT. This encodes CASSQDRGPGQPQHF.

CDR3 in amino acids: CSAGPPTSTQETQYF. In nucleotides, the CDR3 is TGCAGTGCTGGTCCGCCGACTAGCACCCAAGAGACCCAGTACTTC. The chain links TRBV20-1 to TRBJ2-5; 7 bases fit TRBD2. Germline assignment: CDR1 DFQATT and CDR2 SNEGSKA (reference sequence). This CDR3 has 15 amino acids. V lost 5 bases, J lost 1 base, and 10 bases stayed unmatched.

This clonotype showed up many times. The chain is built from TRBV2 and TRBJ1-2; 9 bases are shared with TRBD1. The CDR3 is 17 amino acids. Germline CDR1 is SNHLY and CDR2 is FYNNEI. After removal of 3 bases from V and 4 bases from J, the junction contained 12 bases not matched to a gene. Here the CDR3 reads CASSDREGQGIPYGYTF. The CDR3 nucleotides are TGTGCCAGCAGTGATCGTGAGGGACAGGGTATCCCCTATGGCTACACCTTC.

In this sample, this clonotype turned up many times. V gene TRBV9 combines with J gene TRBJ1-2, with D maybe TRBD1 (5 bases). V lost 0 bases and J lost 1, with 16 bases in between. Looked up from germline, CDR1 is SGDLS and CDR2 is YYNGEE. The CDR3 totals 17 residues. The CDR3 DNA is TGTGCCAGCAGCGTAGAGCCACTCTTGGGACTTAACTATGGCTACACCTTC. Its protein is CASSVEPLLGLNYGYTF.

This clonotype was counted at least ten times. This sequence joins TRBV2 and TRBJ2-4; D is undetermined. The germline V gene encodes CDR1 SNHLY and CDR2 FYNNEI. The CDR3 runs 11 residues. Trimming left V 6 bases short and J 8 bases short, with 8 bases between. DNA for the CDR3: TGTGCCAGCAGAAAAGTCGACATTCAGTACTTC. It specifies CASRKVDIQYF.

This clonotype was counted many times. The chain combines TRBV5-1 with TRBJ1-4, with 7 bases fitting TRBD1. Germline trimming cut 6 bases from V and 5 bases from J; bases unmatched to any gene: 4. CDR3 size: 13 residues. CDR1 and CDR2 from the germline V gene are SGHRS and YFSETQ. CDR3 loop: CASKETGNEKLFF. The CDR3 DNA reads TGCGCCAGCAAGGAGACAGGGAATGAAAAACTGTTTTTT.

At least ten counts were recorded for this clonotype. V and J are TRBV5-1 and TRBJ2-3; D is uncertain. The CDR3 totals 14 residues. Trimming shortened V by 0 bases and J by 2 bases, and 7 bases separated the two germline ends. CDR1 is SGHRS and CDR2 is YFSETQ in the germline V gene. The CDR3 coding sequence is TGCGCCAGCAGCTTGGCGACGGTCACAGATACGCAGTATTTT. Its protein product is CASSLATVTDTQYF.

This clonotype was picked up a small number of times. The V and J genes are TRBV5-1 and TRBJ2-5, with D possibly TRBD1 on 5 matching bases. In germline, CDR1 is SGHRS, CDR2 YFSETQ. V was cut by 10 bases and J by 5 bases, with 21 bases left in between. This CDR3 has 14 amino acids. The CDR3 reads CASRAGYDLETQYF. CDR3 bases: TGCGCCTCACGGGCAGGGTACGACCTTGAGACCCAGTACTTC.

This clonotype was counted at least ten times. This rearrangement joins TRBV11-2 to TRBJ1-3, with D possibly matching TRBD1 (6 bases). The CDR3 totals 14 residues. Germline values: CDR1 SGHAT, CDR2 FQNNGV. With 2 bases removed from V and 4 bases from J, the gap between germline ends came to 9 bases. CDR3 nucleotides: TGTGCCAGCAGCTTAACAGGGTCGGGAAACACCATATATTTT. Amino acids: CASSLTGSGNTIYF.

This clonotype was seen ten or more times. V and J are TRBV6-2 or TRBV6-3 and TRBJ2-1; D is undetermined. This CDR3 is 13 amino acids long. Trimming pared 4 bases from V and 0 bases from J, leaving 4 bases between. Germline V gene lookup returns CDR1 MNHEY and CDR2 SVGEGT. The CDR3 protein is CASSSSSYNEQFF. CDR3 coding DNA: TGTGCCAGCAGTTCGAGCTCCTACAATGAGCAGTTCTTC.

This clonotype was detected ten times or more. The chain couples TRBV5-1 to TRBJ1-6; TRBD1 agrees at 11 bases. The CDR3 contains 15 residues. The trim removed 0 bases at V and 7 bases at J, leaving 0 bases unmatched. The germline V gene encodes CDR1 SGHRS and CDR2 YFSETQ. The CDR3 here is CASSLGDRGNSPLHF. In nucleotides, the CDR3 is TGCGCCAGCAGCTTGGGGGACAGGGGGAATTCACCCCTCCACTTT.

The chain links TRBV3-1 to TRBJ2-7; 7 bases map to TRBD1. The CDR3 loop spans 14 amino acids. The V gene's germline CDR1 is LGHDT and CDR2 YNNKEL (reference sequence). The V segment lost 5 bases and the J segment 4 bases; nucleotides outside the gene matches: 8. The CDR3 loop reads CASSSGQGVYEQYF. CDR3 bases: TGTGCCAGCAGCTCCGGCCAGGGGGTTTACGAGCAGTACTTC.

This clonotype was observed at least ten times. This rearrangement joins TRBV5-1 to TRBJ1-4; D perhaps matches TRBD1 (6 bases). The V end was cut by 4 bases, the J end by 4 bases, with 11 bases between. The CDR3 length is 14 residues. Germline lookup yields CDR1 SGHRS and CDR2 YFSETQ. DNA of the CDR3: TGCGCCAGCAGCCCAGGGGACATTAATGAAAAACTGTTTTTT. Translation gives CASSPGDINEKLFF.

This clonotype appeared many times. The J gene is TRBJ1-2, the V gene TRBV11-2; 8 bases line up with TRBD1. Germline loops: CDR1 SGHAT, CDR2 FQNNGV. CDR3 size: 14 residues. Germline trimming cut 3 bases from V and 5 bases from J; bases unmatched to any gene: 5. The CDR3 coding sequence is TGTGCCAGCAGCTTCGGGACAGGCCCTTATGGCTACACCTTC. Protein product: CASSFGTGPYGYTF. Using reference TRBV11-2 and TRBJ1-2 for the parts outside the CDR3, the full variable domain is EAGVAQSPRYKIIEKRQSVAFWCNPISGHATLYWYQQILGQGPKLLIQFQNNGVVDDSQLPKDRFSAERLKGVDSTLKIQPAKLEDSAVYLCASSFGTGPYGYTFGSGTRLTVV.

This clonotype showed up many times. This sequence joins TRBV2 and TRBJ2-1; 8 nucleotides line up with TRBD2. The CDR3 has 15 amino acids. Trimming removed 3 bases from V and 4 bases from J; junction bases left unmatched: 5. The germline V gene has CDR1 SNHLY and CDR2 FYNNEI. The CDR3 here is CASSDPAGGYNEQFF. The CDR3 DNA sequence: TGTGCCAGCAGTGACCCTGCGGGGGGTTACAATGAGCAGTTCTTC.

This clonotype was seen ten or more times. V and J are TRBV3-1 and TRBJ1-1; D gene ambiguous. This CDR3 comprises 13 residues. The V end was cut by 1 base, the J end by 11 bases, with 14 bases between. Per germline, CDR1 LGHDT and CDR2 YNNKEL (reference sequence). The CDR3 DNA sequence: TGTGCCAGCAGCCAAGGGGCGGAGGCGACGGCTTTCTTT. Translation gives CASSQGAEATAFF.

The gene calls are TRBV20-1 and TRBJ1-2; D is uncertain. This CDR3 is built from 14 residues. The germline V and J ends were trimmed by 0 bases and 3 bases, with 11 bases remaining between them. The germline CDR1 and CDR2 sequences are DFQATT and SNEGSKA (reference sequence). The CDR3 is CSARDTAGDYGYTF. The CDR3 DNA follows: TGCAGTGCTAGAGACACGGCCGGGGACTATGGCTACACCTTC.

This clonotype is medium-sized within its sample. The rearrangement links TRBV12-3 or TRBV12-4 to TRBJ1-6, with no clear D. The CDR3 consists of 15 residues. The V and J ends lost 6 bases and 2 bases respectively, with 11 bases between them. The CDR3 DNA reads TGTGCCAGCAGCCCGACCGTCACCTATAATTCACCCCTCCACTTT. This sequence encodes CASSPTVTYNSPLHF.

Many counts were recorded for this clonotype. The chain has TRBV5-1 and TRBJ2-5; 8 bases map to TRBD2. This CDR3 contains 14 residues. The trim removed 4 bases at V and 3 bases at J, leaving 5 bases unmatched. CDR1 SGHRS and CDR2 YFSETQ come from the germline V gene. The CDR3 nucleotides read TGCGCCAGCAGCCCCGGGGGGGCTGAAGAGACCCAGTACTTC. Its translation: CASSPGGAEETQYF.

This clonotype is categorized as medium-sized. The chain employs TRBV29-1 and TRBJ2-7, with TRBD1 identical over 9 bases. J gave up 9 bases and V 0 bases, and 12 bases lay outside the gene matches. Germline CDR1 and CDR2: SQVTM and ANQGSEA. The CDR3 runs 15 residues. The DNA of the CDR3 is TGCAGCGTTGAAGATCAGGACAGGGGCTTCCTACGGCAGTACTTC. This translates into CSVEDQDRGFLRQYF.

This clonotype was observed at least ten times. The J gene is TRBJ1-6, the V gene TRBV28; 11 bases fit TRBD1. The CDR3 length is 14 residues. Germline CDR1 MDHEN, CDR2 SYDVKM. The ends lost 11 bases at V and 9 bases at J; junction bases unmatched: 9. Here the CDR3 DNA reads TGTGCCGGCGCACACGGGACAGGGGGTTCACCCCTCCACTTT. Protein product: CAGAHGTGGSPLHF.

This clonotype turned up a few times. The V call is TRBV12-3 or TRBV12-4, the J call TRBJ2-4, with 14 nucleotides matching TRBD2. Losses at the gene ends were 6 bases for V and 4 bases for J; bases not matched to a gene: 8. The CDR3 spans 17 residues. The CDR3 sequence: CASSPAGTSGGKNIQYF. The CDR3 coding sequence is TGTGCCAGCAGCCCGGCTGGGACTAGCGGGGGTAAAAACATTCAGTACTTC.

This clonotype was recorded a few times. The CDR3 nucleotides read TGCGCCAGCACCCTGATGGACAGGGAAACAGATACGCAGTATTTT. It translates to CASTLMDRETDTQYF. The chain joins TRBV5-1 to TRBJ2-3, with TRBD1 matching 8 bases. Germline values: CDR1 SGHRS, CDR2 YFSETQ. This CDR3 has 15 residues. V trimming: 6 bases; J trimming: 3 bases; junction bases outside the gene matches: 9.

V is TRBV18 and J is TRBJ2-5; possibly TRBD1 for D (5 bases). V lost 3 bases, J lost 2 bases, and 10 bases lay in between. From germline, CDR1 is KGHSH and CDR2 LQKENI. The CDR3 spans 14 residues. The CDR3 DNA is TGTGCCAGCTCACCTCGTCAGGGACAAGAGACCCAGTACTTC. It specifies CASSPRQGQETQYF.

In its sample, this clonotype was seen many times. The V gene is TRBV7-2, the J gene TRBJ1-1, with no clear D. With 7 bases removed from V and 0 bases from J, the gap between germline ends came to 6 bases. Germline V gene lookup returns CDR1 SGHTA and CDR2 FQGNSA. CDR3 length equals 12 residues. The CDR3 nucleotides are TGTGCCAGCATGAGGGTGAACACTGAAGCTTTCTTT. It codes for CASMRVNTEAFF. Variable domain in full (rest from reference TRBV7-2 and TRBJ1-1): GAGVSQSPSNKVTEKGKDVELRCDPISGHTALYWYRQSLGQGLEFLIYFQGNSAPDKSGLPSDRFSAERTGGSVSTLTIQRTQQEDSAVYLCASMRVNTEAFFGQGTRLTVV.

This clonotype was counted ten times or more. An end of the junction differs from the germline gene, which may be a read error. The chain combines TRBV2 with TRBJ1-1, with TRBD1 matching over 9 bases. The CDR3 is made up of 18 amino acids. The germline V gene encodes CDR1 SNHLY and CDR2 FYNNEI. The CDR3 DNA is TGTGCCAGCAGAGAAGTCCCGGGACAGGGACCTAAGAACACTGAAGCTTTCTTT. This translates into CASREVPGQGPKNTEAFF.